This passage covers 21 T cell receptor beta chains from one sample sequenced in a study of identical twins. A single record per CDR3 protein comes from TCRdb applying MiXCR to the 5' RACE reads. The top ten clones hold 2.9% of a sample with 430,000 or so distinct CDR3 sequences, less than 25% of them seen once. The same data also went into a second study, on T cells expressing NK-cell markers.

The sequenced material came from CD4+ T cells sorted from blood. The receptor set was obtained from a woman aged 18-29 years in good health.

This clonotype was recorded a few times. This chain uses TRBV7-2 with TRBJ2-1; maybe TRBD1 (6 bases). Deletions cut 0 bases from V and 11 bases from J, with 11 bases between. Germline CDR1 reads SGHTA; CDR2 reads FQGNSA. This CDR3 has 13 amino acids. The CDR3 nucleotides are TGTGCCAGCAGCTTAGCCCCCCAGGGGAAGCAGTTCTTC. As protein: CASSLAPQGKQFF.

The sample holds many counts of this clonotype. CDR3 bases: TGTGCCAGCAGTTTAGGGACAGGGGGTTATTCACCCCTCCACTTT. Translation gives CASSLGTGGYSPLHF. V is TRBV12-3 or TRBV12-4 and J is TRBJ1-6, with 10 bases lining up with TRBD1. The CDR3 extends over 15 amino acids. The junction had 2 bases not matched to a gene; V was cut back by 1 base and J by 8 bases.

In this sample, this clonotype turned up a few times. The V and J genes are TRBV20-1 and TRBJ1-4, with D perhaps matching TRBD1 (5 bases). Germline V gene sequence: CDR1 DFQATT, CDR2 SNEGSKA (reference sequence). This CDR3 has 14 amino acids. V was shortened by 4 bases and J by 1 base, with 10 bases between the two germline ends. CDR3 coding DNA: TGCAGTGCTACCAGGGAGGGAACTAATGAAAAACTGTTTTTT. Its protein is CSATREGTNEKLFF.

CDR3 sequence reads: CASTKRGDAETQYF. CDR3 bases: TGTGCCAGCACGAAACGAGGGGATGCAGAGACCCAGTACTTC. V usage is TRBV6-1 and J usage is TRBJ2-5, with D perhaps matching TRBD1 or TRBD2 (5 bases each). CDR3 length equals 14 residues. The V end was cut by 7 bases, the J end by 4 bases, with 16 bases between. Looked up from germline, CDR1 is MNHNS and CDR2 is SASEGT.

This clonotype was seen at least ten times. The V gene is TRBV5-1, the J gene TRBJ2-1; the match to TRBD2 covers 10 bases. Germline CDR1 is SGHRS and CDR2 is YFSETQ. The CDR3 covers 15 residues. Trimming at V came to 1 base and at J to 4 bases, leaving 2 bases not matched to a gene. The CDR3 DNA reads TGCGCCAGCAGCTTGACTAGCGGGACTTACAATGAGCAGTTCTTC. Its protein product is CASSLTSGTYNEQFF.

This chain's CDR3 is CASRNRVRSGHDEQFF. The CDR3 DNA follows: TGTGCCAGCAGAAACAGGGTCCGATCGGGACACGATGAGCAGTTCTTC. V and J are TRBV2 and TRBJ2-1, with D possibly matching TRBD1 (6 bases). Germline CDR1 is SNHLY and CDR2 is FYNNEI. V lost 6 bases and J 8 bases, leaving 23 bases between the germline ends. There are 16 residues in the CDR3. The full variable domain, rest sourced from reference TRBV2 and TRBJ2-1, is EPEVTQTPSHQVTQMGQEVILRCVPISNHLYFYWYRQILGQKVEFLVSFYNNEISEKSEIFDDQFSVERPDGSNFTLKIRSTKLEDSAMYFCASRNRVRSGHDEQFFGPGTRLTVL.

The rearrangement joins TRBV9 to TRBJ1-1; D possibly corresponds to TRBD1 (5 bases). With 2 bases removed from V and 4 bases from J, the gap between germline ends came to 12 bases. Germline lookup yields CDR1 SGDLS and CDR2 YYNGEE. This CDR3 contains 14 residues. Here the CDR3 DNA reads TGTGCCAGCAGCGTGGGGCCGGGAGGCACTGAAGCTTTCTTT. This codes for CASSVGPGGTEAFF.

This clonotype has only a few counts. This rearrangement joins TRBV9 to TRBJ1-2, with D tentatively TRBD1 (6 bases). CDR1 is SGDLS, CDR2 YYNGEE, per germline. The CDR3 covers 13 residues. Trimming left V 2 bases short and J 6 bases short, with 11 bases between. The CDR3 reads CASSVGTGNGYTF. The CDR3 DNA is TGTGCCAGCAGCGTCGGAACAGGGAATGGCTACACCTTC.

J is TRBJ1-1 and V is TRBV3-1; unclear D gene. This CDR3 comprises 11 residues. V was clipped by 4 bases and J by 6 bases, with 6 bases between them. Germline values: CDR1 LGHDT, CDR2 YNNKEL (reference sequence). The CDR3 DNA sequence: TGTGCCAGCAGCCGGCAATCTGAAGCTTTCTTT. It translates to CASSRQSEAFF.

In nucleotides, the CDR3 is TGCGCCAGCAGCCAAGGGGTAGCCGGGGCGGCCAAAAACATTCAGTACTTC. Translated, it gives CASSQGVAGAAKNIQYF. The chain joins TRBV4-3 to TRBJ2-4, with D perhaps matching TRBD1 or TRBD2 (5 bases each). Germline CDR1 and CDR2: LGHNA and YSLEER. This CDR3 contains 17 residues. Between the trimmed V and J ends, which lost 1 base and 1 base, there was a span of 14 bases.

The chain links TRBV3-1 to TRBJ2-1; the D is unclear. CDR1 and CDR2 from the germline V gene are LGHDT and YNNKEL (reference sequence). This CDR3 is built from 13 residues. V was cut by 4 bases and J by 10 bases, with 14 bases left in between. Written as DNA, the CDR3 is TGTGCCAGCAGCCGCACCGTGGTAGTAGAGCAGTTCTTC. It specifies CASSRTVVVEQFF.

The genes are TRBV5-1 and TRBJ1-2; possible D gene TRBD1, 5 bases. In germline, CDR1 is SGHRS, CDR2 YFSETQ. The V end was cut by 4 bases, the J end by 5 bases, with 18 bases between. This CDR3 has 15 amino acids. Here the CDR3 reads CASSDSDSSVYGYTF. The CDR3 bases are TGCGCCAGCAGCGACTCCGACAGTTCTGTATATGGCTACACCTTC.

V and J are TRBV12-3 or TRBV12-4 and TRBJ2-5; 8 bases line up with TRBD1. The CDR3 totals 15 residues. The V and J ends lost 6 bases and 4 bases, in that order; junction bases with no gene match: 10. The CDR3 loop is CASSRPDREAETQYF. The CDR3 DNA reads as TGTGCCAGCAGCAGACCGGACAGGGAGGCAGAGACCCAGTACTTC.

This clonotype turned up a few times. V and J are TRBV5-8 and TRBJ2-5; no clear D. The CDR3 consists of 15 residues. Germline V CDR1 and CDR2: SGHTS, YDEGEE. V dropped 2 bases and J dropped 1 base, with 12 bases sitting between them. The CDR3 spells CASSFQAGVQETQYF. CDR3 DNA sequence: TGTGCCAGCAGCTTTCAGGCCGGTGTCCAAGAGACCCAGTACTTC.

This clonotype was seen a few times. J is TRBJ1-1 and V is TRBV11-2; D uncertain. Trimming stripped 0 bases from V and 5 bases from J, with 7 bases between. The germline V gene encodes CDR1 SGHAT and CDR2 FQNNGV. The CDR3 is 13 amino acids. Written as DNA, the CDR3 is TGTGCCAGCAGCTTAGATCTGGAGACTGAAGCTTTCTTT. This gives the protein CASSLDLETEAFF.

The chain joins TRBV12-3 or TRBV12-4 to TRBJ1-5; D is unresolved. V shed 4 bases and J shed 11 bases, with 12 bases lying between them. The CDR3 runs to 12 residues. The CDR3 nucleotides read TGTGCCAGCAGTTCATCCAACCTGTCCCAGCATTTT. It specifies CASSSSNLSQHF.

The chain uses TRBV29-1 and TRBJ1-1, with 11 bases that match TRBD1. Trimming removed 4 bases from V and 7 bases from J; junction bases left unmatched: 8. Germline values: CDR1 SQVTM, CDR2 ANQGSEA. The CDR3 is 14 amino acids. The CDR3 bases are TGCAGCGTTGGGGGGACAGGGGGGATTAATGAAGCTTTCTTT. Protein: CSVGGTGGINEAFF.

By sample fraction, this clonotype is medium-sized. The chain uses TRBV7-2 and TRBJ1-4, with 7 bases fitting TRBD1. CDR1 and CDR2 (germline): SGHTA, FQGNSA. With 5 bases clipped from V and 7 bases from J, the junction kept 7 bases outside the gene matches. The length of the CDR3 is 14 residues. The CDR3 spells CASSPTGSGEKLFF. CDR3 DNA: TGTGCCAGCAGCCCGACAGGGTCGGGTGAAAAACTGTTTTTT.

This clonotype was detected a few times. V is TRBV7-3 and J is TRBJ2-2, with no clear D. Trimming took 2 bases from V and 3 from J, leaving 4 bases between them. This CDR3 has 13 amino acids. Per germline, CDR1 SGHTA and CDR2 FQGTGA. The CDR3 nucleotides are TGTGCCAGCAGCTTAGTTGACACCGGGGAGCTGTTTTTT. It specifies CASSLVDTGELFF.

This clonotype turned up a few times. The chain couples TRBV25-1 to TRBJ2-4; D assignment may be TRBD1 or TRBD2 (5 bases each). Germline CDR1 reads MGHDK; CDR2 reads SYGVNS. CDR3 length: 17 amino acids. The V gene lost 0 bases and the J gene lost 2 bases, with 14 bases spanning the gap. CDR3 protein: CASSEYTGRGTKNIQYF. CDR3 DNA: TGTGCCAGCAGTGAATATACGGGACGGGGAACCAAAAACATTCAGTACTTC.

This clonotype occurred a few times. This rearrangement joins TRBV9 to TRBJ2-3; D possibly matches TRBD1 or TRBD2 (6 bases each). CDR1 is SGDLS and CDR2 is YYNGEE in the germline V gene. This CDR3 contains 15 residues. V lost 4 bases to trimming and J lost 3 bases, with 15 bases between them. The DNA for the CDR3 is TGTGCCAGCAGCCCGCGCGGAGGGGGTACAGATACGCAGTATTTT. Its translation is CASSPRGGGTDTQYF.